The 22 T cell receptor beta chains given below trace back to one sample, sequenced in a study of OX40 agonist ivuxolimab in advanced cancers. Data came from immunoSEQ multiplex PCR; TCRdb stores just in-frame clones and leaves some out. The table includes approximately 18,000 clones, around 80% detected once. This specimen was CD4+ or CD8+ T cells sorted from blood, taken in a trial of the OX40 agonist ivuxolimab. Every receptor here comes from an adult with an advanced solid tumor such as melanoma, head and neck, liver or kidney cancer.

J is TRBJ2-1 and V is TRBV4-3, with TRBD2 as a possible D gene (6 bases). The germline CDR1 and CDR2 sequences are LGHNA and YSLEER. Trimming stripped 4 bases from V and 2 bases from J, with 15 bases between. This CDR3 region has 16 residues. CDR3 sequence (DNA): TGCGCCAGCAGCCTCCTTGGGGACTTCCCCTACAATGAGCAGTTCTTC. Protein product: CASSLLGDFPYNEQFF.

The DNA of the CDR3 is TGTGCCAGCAGTTACTCGGGACTAGTCTACGAGCAGTACTTC. This translates into CASSYSGLVYEQYF. The chain uses TRBV6-5 and TRBJ2-7; the match to TRBD2 covers 8 bases. Trimming took 0 bases from V and 3 from J; bases not matched to a gene: 1. The CDR3 totals 14 residues. In germline, CDR1 is MNHEY, CDR2 SVGAGI.

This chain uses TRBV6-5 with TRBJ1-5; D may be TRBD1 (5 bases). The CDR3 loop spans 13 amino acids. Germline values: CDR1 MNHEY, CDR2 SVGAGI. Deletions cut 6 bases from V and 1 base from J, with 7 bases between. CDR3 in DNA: TGTGCCAGCAGGGGGCTAAGCAATCAGCCCCAGCATTTT. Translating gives CASRGLSNQPQHF.

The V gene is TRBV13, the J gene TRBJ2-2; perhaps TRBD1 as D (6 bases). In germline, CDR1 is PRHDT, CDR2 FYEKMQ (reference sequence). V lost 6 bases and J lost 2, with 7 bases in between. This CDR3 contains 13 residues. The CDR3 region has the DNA TGTGCCAGCAGGGACAGCAACACCGGGGAGCTGTTTTTT. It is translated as CASRDSNTGELFF.

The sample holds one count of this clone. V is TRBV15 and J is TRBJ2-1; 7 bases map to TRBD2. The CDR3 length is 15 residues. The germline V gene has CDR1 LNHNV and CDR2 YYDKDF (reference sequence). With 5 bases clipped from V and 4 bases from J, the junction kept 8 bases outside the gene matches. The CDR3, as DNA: TGTGCCACCAGCTATGAATTAGCGGGTTACAATGAGCAGTTCTTC. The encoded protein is CATSYELAGYNEQFF.

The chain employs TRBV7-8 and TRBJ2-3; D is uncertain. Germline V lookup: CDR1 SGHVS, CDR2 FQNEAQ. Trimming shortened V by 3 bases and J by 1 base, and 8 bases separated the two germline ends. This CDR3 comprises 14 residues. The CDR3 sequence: CASSLFGGTDTQYF. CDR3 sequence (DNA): TGTGCCAGCAGCTTGTTTGGAGGCACAGATACGCAGTATTTT.

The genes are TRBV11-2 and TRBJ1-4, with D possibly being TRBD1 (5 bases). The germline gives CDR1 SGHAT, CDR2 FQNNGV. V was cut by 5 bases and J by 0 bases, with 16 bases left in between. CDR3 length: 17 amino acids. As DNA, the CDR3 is TGTGCCAGCAGCCCGGGACGGCTTACTCCAACTAATGAAAAACTGTTTTTT. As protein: CASSPGRLTPTNEKLFF. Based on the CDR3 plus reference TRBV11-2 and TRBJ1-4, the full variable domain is EAGVAQSPRYKIIEKRQSVAFWCNPISGHATLYWYQQILGQGPKLLIQFQNNGVVDDSQLPKDRFSAERLKGVDSTLKIQPAKLEDSAVYLCASSPGRLTPTNEKLFFGSGTQLSVL.

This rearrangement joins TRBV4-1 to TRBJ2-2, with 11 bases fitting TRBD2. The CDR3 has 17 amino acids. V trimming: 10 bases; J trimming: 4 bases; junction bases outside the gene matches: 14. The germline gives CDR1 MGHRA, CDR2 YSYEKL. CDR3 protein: CATGGLAGGRGTGELFF. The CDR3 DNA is TGCGCCACCGGGGGGCTAGCGGGAGGAAGGGGCACCGGGGAGCTGTTTTTT.

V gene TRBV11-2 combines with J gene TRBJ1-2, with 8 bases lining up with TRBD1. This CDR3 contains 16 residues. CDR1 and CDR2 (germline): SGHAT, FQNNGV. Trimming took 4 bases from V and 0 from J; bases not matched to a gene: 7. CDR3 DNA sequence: TGTGCCAGCAGCTGGGACAGGCCTGCCACTAACTATGGCTACACCTTC. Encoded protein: CASSWDRPATNYGYTF. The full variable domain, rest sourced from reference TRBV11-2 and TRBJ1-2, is EAGVAQSPRYKIIEKRQSVAFWCNPISGHATLYWYQQILGQGPKLLIQFQNNGVVDDSQLPKDRFSAERLKGVDSTLKIQPAKLEDSAVYLCASSWDRPATNYGYTFGSGTRLTVV.

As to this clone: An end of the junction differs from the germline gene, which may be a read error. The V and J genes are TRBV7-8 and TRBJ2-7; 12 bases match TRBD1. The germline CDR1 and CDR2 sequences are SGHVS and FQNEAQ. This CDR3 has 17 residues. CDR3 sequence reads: CATSSGTGGLSSYEQYF. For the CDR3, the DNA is TGTGCCACCAGCTCCGGGACAGGGGGCTTGAGCTCCTACGAGCAGTACTTC. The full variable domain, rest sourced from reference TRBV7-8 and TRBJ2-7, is GAGVSQSPRYKVAKRGQDVALRCDPISGHVSLFWYQQALGQGPEFLTYFQNEAQLDKSGLPSDRFFAERPEGSVSTLKIQRTQQEDSAVYLCATSSGTGGLSSYEQYFGPGTRLTVT.

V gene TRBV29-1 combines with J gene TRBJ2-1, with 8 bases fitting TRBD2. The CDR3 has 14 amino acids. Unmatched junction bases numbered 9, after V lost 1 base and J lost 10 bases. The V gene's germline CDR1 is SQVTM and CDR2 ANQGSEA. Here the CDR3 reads CSVEAGAGGREQFF. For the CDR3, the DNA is TGCAGCGTTGAAGCGGGCGCGGGGGGCCGGGAGCAGTTCTTC.

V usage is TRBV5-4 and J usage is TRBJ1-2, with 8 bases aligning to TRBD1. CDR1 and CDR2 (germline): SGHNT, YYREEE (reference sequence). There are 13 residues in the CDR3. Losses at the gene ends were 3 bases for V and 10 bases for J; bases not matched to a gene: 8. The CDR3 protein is CASSSGTGVHYTF. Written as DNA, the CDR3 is TGTGCCAGCAGCTCTGGGACAGGAGTGCACTACACCTTC.

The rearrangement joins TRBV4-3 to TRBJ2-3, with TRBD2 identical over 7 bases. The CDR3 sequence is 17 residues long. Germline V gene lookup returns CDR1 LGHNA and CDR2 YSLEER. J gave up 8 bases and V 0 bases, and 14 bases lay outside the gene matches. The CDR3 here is CASSQDAASGPSGTQYF. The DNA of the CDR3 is TGCGCCAGCAGCCAAGATGCGGCTAGCGGCCCCTCCGGTACGCAGTATTTT.

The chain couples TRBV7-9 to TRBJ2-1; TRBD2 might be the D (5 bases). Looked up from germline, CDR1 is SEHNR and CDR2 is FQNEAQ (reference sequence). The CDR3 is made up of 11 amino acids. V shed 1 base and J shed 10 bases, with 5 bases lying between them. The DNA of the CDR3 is TGTGCCAGCAGCTTAGGCGGGGAGCAGTTCTTC. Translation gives CASSLGGEQFF.

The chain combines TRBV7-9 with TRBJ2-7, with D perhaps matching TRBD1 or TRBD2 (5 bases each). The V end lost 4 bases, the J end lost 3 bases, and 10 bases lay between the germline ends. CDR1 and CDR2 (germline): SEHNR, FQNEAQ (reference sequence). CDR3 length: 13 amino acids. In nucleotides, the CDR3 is TGTGCCAGCAGCTCGGGACCTAACTACGAGCAGTACTTC. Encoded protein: CASSSGPNYEQYF. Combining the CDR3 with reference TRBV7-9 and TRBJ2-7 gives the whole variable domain DTGVSQNPRHKITKRGQNVTFRCDPISEHNRLYWYRQTLGQGPEFLTYFQNEAQLEKSRLLSDRFSAERPKGSFSTLEIQRTEQGDSAMYLCASSSGPNYEQYFGPGTRLTVT.

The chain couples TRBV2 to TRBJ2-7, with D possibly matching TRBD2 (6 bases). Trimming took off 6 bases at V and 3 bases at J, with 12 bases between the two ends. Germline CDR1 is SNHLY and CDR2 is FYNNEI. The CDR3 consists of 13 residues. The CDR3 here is CASSPSVSYEQYF. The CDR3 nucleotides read TGTGCCAGCAGCCCTAGCGTCAGCTACGAGCAGTACTTC.

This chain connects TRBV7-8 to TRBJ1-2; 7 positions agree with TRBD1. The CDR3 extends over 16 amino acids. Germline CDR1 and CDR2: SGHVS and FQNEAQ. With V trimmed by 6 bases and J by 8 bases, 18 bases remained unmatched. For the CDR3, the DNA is TGTGCCAGCAGGGGGGACAGCCCTGACCCATGGTGGGGCTACACCTTC. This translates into CASRGDSPDPWWGYTF. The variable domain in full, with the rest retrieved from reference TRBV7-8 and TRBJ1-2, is GAGVSQSPRYKVAKRGQDVALRCDPISGHVSLFWYQQALGQGPEFLTYFQNEAQLDKSGLPSDRFFAERPEGSVSTLKIQRTQQEDSAVYLCASRGDSPDPWWGYTFGSGTRLTVV.

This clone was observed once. CDR3 nucleotide sequence: TGTGCCAGCAGTCCCTTAGGGGACCGACAGCTTAATACAGATACGCAGTATTTT. Translated: CASSPLGDRQLNTDTQYF. The V and J genes are TRBV28 and TRBJ2-3; D tentatively reads TRBD1 or TRBD2 (5 bases each). Germline V gene data show CDR1 as MDHEN and CDR2 as SYDVKM. The V end was cut by 5 bases, the J end by 3 bases, with 24 bases between. The CDR3 sequence is 18 residues long.

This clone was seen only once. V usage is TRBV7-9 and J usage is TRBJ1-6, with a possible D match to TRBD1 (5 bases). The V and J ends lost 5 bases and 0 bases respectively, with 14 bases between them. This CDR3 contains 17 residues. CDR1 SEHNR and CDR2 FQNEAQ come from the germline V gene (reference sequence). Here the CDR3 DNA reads TGTGCCAGCAGCACCGTGGAGGGGTACTCCTATAATTCACCCCTCCACTTT. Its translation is CASSTVEGYSYNSPLHF.

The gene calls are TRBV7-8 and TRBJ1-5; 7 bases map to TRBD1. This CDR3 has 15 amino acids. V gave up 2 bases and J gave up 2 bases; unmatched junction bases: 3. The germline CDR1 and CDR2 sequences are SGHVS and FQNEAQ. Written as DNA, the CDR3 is TGTGCCAGCAGCTTAAAAGGGGGCGGCAATCAGCCCCAGCATTTT. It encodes CASSLKGGGNQPQHF. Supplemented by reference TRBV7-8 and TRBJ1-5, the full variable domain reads GAGVSQSPRYKVAKRGQDVALRCDPISGHVSLFWYQQALGQGPEFLTYFQNEAQLDKSGLPSDRFFAERPEGSVSTLKIQRTQQEDSAVYLCASSLKGGGNQPQHFGDGTRLSIL.

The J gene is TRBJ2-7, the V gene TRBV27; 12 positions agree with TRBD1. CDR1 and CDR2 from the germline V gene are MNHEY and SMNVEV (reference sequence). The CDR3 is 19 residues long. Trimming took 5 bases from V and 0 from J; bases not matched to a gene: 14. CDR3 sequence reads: CASSPTGTGGGWVSYEQYF. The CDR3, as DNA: TGTGCCAGCAGTCCGACCGGGACAGGGGGCGGTTGGGTCTCCTACGAGCAGTACTTC.

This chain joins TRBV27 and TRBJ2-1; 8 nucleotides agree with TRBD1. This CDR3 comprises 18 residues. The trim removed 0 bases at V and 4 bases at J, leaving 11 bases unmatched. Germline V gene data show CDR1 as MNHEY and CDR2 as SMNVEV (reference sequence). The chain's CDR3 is CASSLSPPGQGPYNEQFF. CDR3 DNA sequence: TGTGCCAGCAGTTTATCGCCCCCAGGACAGGGTCCTTACAATGAGCAGTTCTTC.